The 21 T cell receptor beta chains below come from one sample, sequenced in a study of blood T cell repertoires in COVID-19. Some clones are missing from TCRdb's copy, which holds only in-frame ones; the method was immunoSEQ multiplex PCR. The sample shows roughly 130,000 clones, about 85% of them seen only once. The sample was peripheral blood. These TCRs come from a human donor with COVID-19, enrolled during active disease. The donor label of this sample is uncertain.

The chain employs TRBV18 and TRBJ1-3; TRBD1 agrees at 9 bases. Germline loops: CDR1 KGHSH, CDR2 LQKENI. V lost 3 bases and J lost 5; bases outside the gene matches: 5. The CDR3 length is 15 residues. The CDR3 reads CASSPGQGSRNTIYF. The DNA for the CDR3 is TGTGCCAGCTCACCGGGACAGGGTAGTAGAAACACCATATATTTT.

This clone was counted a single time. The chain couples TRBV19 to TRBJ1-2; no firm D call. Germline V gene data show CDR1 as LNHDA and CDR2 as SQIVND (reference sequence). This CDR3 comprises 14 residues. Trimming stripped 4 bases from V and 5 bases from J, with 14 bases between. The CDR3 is CASSRDPRTYGYTF. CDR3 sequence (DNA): TGTGCCAGTAGTAGAGACCCACGCACTTATGGCTACACCTTC.

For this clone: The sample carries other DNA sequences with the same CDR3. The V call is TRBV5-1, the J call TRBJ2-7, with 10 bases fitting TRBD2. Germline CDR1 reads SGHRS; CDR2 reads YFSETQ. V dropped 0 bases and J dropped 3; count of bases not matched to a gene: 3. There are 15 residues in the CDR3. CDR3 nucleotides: TGCGCCAGCAGCTTGGTAGCGGGGGGAAGCTACGAGCAGTACTTC. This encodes CASSLVAGGSYEQYF. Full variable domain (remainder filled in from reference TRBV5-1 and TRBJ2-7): KAGVTQTPRYLIKTRGQQVTLSCSPISGHRSVSWYQQTPGQGLQFLFEYFSETQRNKGNFPGRFSGRQFSNSRSEMNVSTLELGDSALYLCASSLVAGGSYEQYFGPGTRLTVT.

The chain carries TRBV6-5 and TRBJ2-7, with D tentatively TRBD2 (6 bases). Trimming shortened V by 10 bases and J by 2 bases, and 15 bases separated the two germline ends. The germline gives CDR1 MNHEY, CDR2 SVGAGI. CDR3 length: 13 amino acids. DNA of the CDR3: TGTGCCATCGGAGGGTACAGAGCCTACGAGCAGTACTTC. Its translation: CAIGGYRAYEQYF.

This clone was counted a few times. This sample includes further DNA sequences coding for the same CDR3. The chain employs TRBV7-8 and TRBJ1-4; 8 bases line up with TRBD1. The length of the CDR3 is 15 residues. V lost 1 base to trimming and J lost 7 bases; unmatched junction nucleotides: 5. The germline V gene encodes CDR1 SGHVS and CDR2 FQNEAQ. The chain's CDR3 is CASSLVTGGGEKLFF. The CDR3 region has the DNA TGTGCCAGCAGCTTAGTTACAGGGGGTGGTGAAAAACTGTTTTTT.

In nucleotides, the CDR3 is TGCGCCAGCAGCCAAGTTGCAGGGGAGTATGCCGAGCTTAGCAATCAGCCCCAGCATTTT. Amino acid sequence: CASSQVAGEYAELSNQPQHF. The rearrangement links TRBV4-1 to TRBJ1-5; D might be TRBD1 (6 bases). Trimming cost V 1 base and J 0 bases, with 22 bases left between them. Germline V gives CDR1 MGHRA, CDR2 YSYEKL. The CDR3 is 20 residues long.

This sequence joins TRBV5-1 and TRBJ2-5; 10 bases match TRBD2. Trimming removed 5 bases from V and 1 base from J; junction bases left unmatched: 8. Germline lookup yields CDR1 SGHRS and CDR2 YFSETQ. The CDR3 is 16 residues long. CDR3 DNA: TGCGCCAGCAGTCTAACCCGGACTAGCGGCCAAGAGACCCAGTACTTC. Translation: CASSLTRTSGQETQYF.

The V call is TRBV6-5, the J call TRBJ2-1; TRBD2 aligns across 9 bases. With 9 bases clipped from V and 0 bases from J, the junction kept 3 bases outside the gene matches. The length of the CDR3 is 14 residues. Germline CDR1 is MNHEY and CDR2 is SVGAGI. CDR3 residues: CASAGGSSYNEQFF. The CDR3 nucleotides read TGTGCCAGTGCGGGGGGGAGCTCCTACAATGAGCAGTTCTTC.

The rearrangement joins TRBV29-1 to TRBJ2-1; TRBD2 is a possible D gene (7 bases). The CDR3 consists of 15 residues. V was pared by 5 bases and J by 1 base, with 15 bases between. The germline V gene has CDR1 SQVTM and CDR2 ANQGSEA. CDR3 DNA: TGCAGCGTTCGAACCAGGGGAGGGTCCTACAATGAGCAGTTCTTC. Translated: CSVRTRGGSYNEQFF.

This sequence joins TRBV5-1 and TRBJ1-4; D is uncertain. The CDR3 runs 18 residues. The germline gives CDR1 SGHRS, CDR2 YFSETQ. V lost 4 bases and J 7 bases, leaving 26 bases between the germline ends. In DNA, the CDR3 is TGCGCCAGCAGCCCCGGCTGGGCGACGCCGGAGGTTGGTGAAAAACTGTTTTTT. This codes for CASSPGWATPEVGEKLFF.

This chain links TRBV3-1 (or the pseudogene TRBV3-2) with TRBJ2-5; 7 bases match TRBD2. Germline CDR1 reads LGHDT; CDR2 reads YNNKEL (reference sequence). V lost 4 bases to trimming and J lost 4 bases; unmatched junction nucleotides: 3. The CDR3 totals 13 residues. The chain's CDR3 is CASSPREGETQYF. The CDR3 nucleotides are TGTGCCAGCAGCCCGAGGGAGGGAGAGACCCAGTACTTC.

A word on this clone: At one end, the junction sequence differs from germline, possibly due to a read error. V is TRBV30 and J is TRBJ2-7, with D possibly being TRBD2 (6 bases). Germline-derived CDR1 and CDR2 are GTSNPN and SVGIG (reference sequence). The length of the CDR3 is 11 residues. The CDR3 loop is CAWSVRRGLLF. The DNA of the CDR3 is TGTGCCTGGAGTGTGAGGAGGGGTTTACTCTTC.

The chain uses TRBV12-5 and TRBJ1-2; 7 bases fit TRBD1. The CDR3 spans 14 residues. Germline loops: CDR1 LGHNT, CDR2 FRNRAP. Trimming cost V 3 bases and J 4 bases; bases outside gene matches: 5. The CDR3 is CASGLQGQVYGYTF. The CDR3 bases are TGTGCTAGTGGTTTACAGGGGCAGGTCTATGGCTACACCTTC.

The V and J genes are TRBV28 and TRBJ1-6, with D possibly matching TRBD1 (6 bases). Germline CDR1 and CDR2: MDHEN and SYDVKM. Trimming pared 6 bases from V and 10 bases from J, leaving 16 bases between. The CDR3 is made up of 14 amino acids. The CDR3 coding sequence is TGTGCCAGCAGCACAGGGATGCCGGGATCACCCCTCCACTTT. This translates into CASSTGMPGSPLHF.

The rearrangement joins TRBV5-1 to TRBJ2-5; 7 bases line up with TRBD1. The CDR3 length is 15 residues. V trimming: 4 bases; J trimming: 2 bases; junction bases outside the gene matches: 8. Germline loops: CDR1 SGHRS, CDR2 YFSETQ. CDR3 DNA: TGCGCCAGCAGCGTGCGCACAGGGGAACAAGAGACCCAGTACTTC. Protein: CASSVRTGEQETQYF.

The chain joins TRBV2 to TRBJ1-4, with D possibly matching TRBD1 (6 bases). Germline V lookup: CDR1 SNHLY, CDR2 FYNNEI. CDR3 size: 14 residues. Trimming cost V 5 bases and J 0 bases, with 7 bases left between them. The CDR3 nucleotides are TGTGCCAGCAGTCCAGGGGCAACTAATGAAAAACTGTTTTTT. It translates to CASSPGATNEKLFF.

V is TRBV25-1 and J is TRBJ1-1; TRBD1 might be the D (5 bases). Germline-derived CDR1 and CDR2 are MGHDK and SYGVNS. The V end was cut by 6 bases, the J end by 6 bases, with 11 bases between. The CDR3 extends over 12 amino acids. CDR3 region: CASSPGRAEAFF. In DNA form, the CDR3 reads TGTGCCAGCAGCCCCGGCAGGGCTGAAGCTTTCTTT.

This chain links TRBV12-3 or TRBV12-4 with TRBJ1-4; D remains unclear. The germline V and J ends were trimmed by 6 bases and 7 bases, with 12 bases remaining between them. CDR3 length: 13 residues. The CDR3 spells CASSPSRFEKLFF. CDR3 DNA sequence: TGTGCCAGCAGCCCCTCCAGGTTTGAAAAACTGTTTTTT.

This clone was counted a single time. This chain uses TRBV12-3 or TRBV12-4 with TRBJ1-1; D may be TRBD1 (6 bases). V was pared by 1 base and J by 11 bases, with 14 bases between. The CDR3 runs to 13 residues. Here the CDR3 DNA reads TGTGCCAGCAGTTTAGAGGGGGTCCCGGTGGCTTTCTTT. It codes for CASSLEGVPVAFF.

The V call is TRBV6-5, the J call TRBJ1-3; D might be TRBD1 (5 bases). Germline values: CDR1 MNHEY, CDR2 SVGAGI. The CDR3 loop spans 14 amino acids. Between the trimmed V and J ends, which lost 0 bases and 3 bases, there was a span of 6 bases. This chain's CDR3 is CASSYSRDGNTIYF. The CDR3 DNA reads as TGTGCCAGCAGTTACTCCAGGGATGGAAACACCATATATTTT.

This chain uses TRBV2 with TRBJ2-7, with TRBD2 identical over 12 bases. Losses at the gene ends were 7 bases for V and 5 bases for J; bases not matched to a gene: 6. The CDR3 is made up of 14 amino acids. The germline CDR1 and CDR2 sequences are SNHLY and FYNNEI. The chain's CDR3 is CASTGLAGPNEQYF. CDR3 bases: TGTGCCAGCACCGGACTAGCGGGGCCCAACGAGCAGTACTTC.